This record concerns one T cell receptor (beta chain) sequence. CDR3 length: 11 residues. The ends lost 5 bases at V and 7 bases at J; junction bases unmatched: 1. Germline lookup yields CDR1 ENHRY and CDR2 SYGVKD. This sample is part of a study of blood T cell repertoires in COVID-19. Authors' processing steps: Estimation of nucleated cell counts was performed using reference gene primer amplification. TCRdb's copy holds only in-frame clones and misses some; the assay was immunoSEQ multiplex PCR. The V and J calls and clone size come from that table; D and trimming were worked out from the DNA. The sample lists 110,000 to 150,000 clones; 84% were seen once.

The source is a human donor in a cohort sampled during active COVID-19. This chain connects TRBV10-3 to TRBJ1-1; 7 nucleotides match TRBD1. The sequenced material came from peripheral blood. The CDR3 nucleotides are TGTGCCATCAGTCAGGGGGGTGAAGCTTTCTTT. Residues: CAISQGGEAFF.